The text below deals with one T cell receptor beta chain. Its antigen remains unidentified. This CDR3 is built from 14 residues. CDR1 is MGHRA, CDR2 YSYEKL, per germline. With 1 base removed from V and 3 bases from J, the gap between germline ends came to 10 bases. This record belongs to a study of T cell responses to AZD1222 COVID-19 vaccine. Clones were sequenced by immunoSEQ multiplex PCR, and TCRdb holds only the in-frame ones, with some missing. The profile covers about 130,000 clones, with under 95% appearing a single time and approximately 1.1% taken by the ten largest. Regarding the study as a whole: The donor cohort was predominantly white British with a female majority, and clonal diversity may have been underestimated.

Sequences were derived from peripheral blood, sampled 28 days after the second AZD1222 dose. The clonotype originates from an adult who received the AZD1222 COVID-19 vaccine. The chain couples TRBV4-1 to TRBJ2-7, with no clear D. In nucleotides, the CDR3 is TGCGCCAGCAGCCAAGTTATGGGCAGCTACGAGCAGTACTTC. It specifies CASSQVMGSYEQYF.